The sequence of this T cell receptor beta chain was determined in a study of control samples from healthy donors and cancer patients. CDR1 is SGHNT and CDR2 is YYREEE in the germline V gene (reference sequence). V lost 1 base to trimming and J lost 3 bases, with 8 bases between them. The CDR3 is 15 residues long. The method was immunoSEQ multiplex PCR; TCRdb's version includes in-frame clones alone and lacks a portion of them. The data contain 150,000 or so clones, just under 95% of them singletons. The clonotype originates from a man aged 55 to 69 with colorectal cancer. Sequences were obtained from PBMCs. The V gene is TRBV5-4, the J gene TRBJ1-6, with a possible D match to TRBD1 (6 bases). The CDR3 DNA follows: TGTGCCAGCAGCTTGCAGGGGATCTATAATTCACCCCTCCACTTT. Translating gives CASSLQGIYNSPLHF.